Sequencing of this T cell receptor beta chain was carried out in a study of blood T cell repertoires in COVID-19. Trimming removed 10 bases from V and 1 base from J, with 10 bases in between. Germline CDR1 reads LNHDA; CDR2 reads SQIVND (reference sequence). CDR3 length: 12 amino acids. Produced via immunoSEQ multiplex PCR; TCRdb's table is partial and in-frame only. The sample holds around 370,000 clones, approximately 87% seen once. The material sequenced was peripheral blood. V usage is TRBV19 and J usage is TRBJ1-1; D possibly corresponds to TRBD1 (6 bases). The source is a woman aged 50 to 60 with COVID-19, enrolled during active disease. The CDR3 reads CATRTENTEAFF. CDR3 nucleotide sequence: TGTGCCACCAGGACAGAGAACACTGAAGCTTTCTTT.